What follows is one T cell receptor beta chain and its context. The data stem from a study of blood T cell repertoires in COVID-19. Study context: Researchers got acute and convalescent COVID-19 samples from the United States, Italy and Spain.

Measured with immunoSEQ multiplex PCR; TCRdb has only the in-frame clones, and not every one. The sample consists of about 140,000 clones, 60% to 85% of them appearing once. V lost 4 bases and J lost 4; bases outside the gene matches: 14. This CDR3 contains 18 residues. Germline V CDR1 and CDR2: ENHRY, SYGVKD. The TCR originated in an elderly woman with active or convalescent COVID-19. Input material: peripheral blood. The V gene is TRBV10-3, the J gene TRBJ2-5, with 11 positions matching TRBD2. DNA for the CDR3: TGTGCCATCAGTGCGTGGGGGACTAGCGGCTTTGCGAGAGAGACCCAGTACTTC. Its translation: CAISAWGTSGFARETQYF.